What follows describes a single T cell receptor (beta chain). Assay: immunoSEQ multiplex PCR; the TCRdb copy retains only in-frame clones and omits some. This table has some 76,000 clones, 85% to 95% appearing once. The data are from a study of technical replicates of blood from a few donors. Deletions cut 3 bases from V and 0 bases from J, with 9 bases between. The CDR3 sequence is 14 residues long. The germline V gene encodes CDR1 SQVTM and CDR2 ANQGSEA. The chain recombines TRBV29-1 with TRBJ2-1; TRBD2 is a possible D gene (5 bases). This sequence was found in a human donor in good health. Sequencing input: T cells isolated from PBMCs. As DNA, the CDR3 is TGCAGCGTTGATACCAGCGGCTCCTACAATGAGCAGTTCTTC. Encoded protein: CSVDTSGSYNEQFF.